This is a list of T cell receptor beta chains from one sample in a study of blood T cell repertoires in COVID-19. Measured with immunoSEQ multiplex PCR; TCRdb has only the in-frame clones, and not every one. The sample records about 220,000 clones, around 82% being singletons. The sequencing input was peripheral blood. These receptors originate from a woman in her 30s who had recovered from COVID-19. CDR3s include the opening cysteine and the closing phenylalanine or tryptophan. D genes are given only for firm matches. Expanded clones get a size class; other rows say once, few or many, or leave the size out.

J gene	clone size	D gene	V gene	CDR3 DNA	CDR3 protein
TRBJ1-1	-	-	TRBV11-3	TGTGCCAGCAGCGTAGCGACGGGGGCTGAAGCTTTCTTT	CASSVATGAEAFF
TRBJ2-3	once	TRBD2	TRBV18	TGTGCCAGCTCACCCCCGGGACTAGAAGTGGCAGATACGCAGTATTTT	CASSPPGLEVADTQYF
TRBJ2-1	-	-	TRBV20-1	TGCAGTGCTGCCCGACAGCCTCAGCAGTTCTTC	CSAARQPQQFF
TRBJ2-3	-	-	TRBV9	TGTGCCAGCAGCGTAGCTACGGGAAGGTCACTTAGCACAGATACGCAGTATTTT	CASSVATGRSLSTDTQYF
TRBJ1-4	few	-	TRBV10-2	TGCGCCAGCAGTGAGGGGGCAGGAGGGGATGAAAAACTGTTTTTT	CASSEGAGGDEKLFF
TRBJ2-3	-	-	TRBV4-1	TGCGCCAGCAGCCAAGATTGGCGGGCAGATACGCAGTATTTT	CASSQDWRADTQYF
TRBJ2-7	-	TRBD2	TRBV5-1	TGCGCCAGCAGCGAAACTAGCGGAGACTCCTACGAGCAGTACTTC	CASSETSGDSYEQYF
TRBJ2-2	-	TRBD1	TRBV11-3	TGTGCCAGCAGCTCAGGGACAGGGCGAAACACCGGGGAGCTGTTTTTT	CASSSGTGRNTGELFF
TRBJ2-5	-	-	TRBV4-1	TGCGCCAGCAGCCAAGGGTCAGAGAGGAAAGAGACCCAGTACTTC	CASSQGSERKETQYF
TRBJ2-2	-	-	TRBV24-1	TGTGCCACCAGTGAACCTGCAGGGCGGACCGACACCGGGGAGCTGTTTTTT	CATSEPAGRTDTGELFF
TRBJ2-3	few	-	TRBV3-1/TRBV3-2	TGTGCCAGCAGCCAAGGGGACCGGGAGTACCGTGCGCAGTATTTT	CASSQGDREYRAQYF
TRBJ2-2	once	TRBD2	TRBV2	TGTGCCAGCAGTGCTACGGGAGGCCTGAACACCGGGGAGCTGTTTTTT	CASSATGGLNTGELFF
TRBJ2-2	-	-	TRBV24-1	TGTGCCACCAGTGATTTTAGCGACACCGGGGAGCTGTTTTTT	CATSDFSDTGELFF
TRBJ1-2	once	-	TRBV5-5	TGTGCCAGCAGCTTGGTAACAGACGACTATGGCTACACCTTC	CASSLVTDDYGYTF
TRBJ2-7	-	TRBD2	TRBV29-1	TGCAGCGTTCAACTAGCGGGGACCTACGAGCAGTACTTC	CSVQLAGTYEQYF
TRBJ2-1	-	TRBD2	TRBV9	TGTGCCAGCAACGTGGCTAGCGGGGAAAGAGAGCAGTTCTTC	CASNVASGEREQFF
TRBJ2-7	few	TRBD1	TRBV4-1	TGCGCCAGCAGCCCTACAGGGGACGAGCAGTACTTC	CASSPTGDEQYF
TRBJ1-4	-	-	TRBV21-1	TGTGCCAGCAGCAAAGGCCGACGGGATGAAAAACTGTTTTTT	CASSKGRRDEKLFF
TRBJ2-3	-	-	TRBV28	TGTGCCAGCAGGGCGCGGACAGATACGCAGTATTTT	CASRARTDTQYF
TRBJ2-1	-	-	TRBV18	TGTGCCAGCACCCCAGATCCCTACAATGAGCAGTTCTTC	CASTPDPYNEQFF
TRBJ1-5	-	-	TRBV12-3/TRBV12-4	TGTGCCAGCGGGACATCAACACATCAGCCCCAGCATTTT	CASGTSTHQPQHF
TRBJ2-3	-	-	TRBV4-1	TGCGCCAGCAGCCATTCACAGGAGACAAGCACAGATACGCAGTATTTT	CASSHSQETSTDTQYF
TRBJ1-5	-	-	TRBV27	TGTGCCAGTACATATAGCAATCAGCCCCAGCATTTT	CASTYSNQPQHF
TRBJ2-7	-	-	TRBV5-6	TGTGCCAGCAGCTTGCGGGAAGGCTACGAGCAGTACTTC	CASSLREGYEQYF
TRBJ1-2	once	TRBD1	TRBV18	TGTGCCAGCTCGGCGGACAGGGGTTATGGCTACACCTTC	CASSADRGYGYTF
TRBJ2-3	-	-	TRBV5-4	TGTGCCAGCAGCTCCTATCGCTCACAGGCAGATACGCAGTATTTT	CASSSYRSQADTQYF
TRBJ2-5	once	-	TRBV18	TGTGCCAGCTCACCACTTTACAGGGATGGGCAGACCCAGTACTTC	CASSPLYRDGQTQYF
TRBJ1-6	once	-	TRBV28	TGTGCCAGCAGTTTGGTGAGCTCCTATAATTCACCCCTCCACTTT	CASSLVSSYNSPLHF
TRBJ1-1	-	-	TRBV7-9	TGTGCCAGCAGCTTAGTGAATAGCGACACTGAAGCTTTCTTT	CASSLVNSDTEAFF